The 14 T cell receptor beta chains listed next were all sequenced from one sample in a study of tumor and adjacent non-tumor tissue in lung cancer. The library came from three nested PCR rounds adapted from ARM-PCR protocols. TCRdb re-called the multiplex PCR reads through MiXCR, storing one row per CDR3 protein. The top ten hold 9.5% to 15% of the sample, which has some 120,000 distinct CDR3 sequences, roughly 64% seen once. The template was RNA from unsorted bulk tissue. Input material: lung tumor tissue. The receptors originated from a man aged 25-40 years with non-small cell lung cancer.

This clonotype is medium-sized by share. The chain links TRBV20-1 to TRBJ2-3; weak D call: TRBD2 (6 bases). Germline loops: CDR1 DFQATT, CDR2 SNEGSKA (reference sequence). The CDR3 is 12 residues long. V was pared by 3 bases and J by 7 bases, with 11 bases between. Here the CDR3 reads CSARGGEHTQYF. The CDR3 bases are TGCAGTGCTAGGGGAGGAGAGCATACGCAGTATTTT.

The CDR3 here is CSARDGFQQGVNEQFF. The CDR3 DNA sequence: TGCAGTGCTAGAGATGGGTTCCAGCAGGGGGTGAATGAGCAGTTCTTC. The chain uses TRBV20-1 and TRBJ2-1; 7 bases are shared with TRBD1. Trimming removed 0 bases from V and 7 bases from J; junction bases left unmatched: 12. Per the germline V gene, CDR1 is DFQATT and CDR2 is SNEGSKA (reference sequence). This CDR3 is built from 16 residues.

This clonotype has a count of ten or more. The CDR3: CSADGNLEETQYF. The DNA for the CDR3 is TGCAGTGCCGACGGGAACTTAGAAGAGACCCAGTACTTC. V usage is TRBV20-1 and J usage is TRBJ2-5; D perhaps matches TRBD2 (5 bases). The germline V and J ends were trimmed by 6 bases and 3 bases, with 14 bases remaining between them. CDR3 length: 13 residues. Germline assignment: CDR1 DFQATT and CDR2 SNEGSKA (reference sequence).

This clonotype was detected ten times or more. The chain joins TRBV4-1 to TRBJ2-7; TRBD2 might be the D (7 bases). There are 14 residues in the CDR3. Trimming removed 1 base at V and 7 bases at J, with 14 bases between. Germline CDR1 is MGHRA and CDR2 is YSYEKL. This CDR3 reads CASSQASGGGEQYF. The CDR3 nucleotides read TGCGCCAGCAGCCAAGCTAGCGGAGGGGGAGAGCAGTACTTC.

Details on this clonotype: This may be a read error, as it is one base from a much larger clone. The V call is TRBV20-1, the J call TRBJ2-5; no definite D call. V dropped 4 bases and J dropped 5 bases, with 14 bases sitting between them. Per germline, CDR1 DFQATT and CDR2 SNEGSKA (reference sequence). This CDR3 has 13 residues. This CDR3 is CSANVAGKETQYF. In DNA, the CDR3 is TGCAGTGCTAATGTGGCAGGAAAGGAGACCCAGTACTTC.

This clonotype came up a few times. The chain uses TRBV12-3 or TRBV12-4 and TRBJ1-4, with unresolved D. Trimming took 4 bases from V and 7 from J, leaving 10 bases between them. The CDR3 spans 13 residues. CDR3 sequence reads: CASSWGEGEKLFF. DNA of the CDR3: TGTGCCAGCAGTTGGGGAGAGGGTGAAAAACTGTTTTTT.

As regards this clonotype: A much larger clone lies a single base off, so this may be a read error. The J gene is TRBJ1-2, the V gene TRBV20-1; D may be TRBD1 (6 bases). Germline V gene sequence: CDR1 DFQATT, CDR2 SNEGSKA (reference sequence). This CDR3 is built from 15 residues. The V and J ends lost 6 bases and 3 bases respectively, with 20 bases between them. The DNA of the CDR3 is TGCAGTGCGAAAGAATTGACAGGAAATGACTATGGCTACACCTTC. Translation gives CSAKELTGNDYGYTF.

This clonotype was seen only a few times. This chain uses TRBV7-3 with TRBJ2-7; possible D gene TRBD1, 6 bases. The length of the CDR3 is 15 residues. V was trimmed by 2 bases and J by 2 bases, leaving 13 bases between them. The germline V gene has CDR1 SGHTA and CDR2 FQGTGA. CDR3 loop: CASSLAYRAPYEQYF. The CDR3 coding sequence is TGTGCCAGCAGCTTAGCCTACAGGGCGCCCTACGAGCAGTACTTC.

In its sample, this clonotype was seen a few times. One base away lies a much larger clone, so this may be a sequencing read error. The rearrangement links TRBV4-1 to TRBJ2-7; D possibly corresponds to TRBD1 (5 bases). Germline-derived CDR1 and CDR2 are MGHRA and YSYEKL. Between the trimmed V and J ends, which lost 2 bases and 3 bases, there was a span of 8 bases. The CDR3 length is 13 residues. The CDR3 region is CASSQLTGYEQYF. The CDR3 DNA is TGCGCCAGCAGCCAACTAACAGGCTACGAGCAGTACTTC.

Comment on this clonotype: Relative to the germline gene, one junction end is altered; a read error may explain this. V gene TRBV6-2 or TRBV6-3 combines with J gene TRBJ2-7, with TRBD2 as a possible D gene (6 bases). There are 14 residues in the CDR3. Looked up from germline, CDR1 is MNHEY and CDR2 is SVGEGT. The CDR3 region is CANNLLGGTNEQYF. DNA of the CDR3: TGTGCCAACAATCTACTCGGGGGTACAAACGAGCAGTATTTC.

The chain couples TRBV6-1 to TRBJ2-1; no clear D. CDR1 is MNHNS and CDR2 is SASEGT in the germline V gene. This CDR3 comprises 14 residues. Trimming shortened V by 9 bases and J by 5 bases, and 17 bases separated the two germline ends. This CDR3 reads CASSRSIDHNEQFF. The CDR3 DNA is TGTGCCAGTAGTCGCAGTATCGACCACAATGAGCAGTTCTTC.

This clonotype was observed many times. This chain links TRBV29-1 with TRBJ1-2; 8 nucleotides line up with TRBD1. Losses at the gene ends were 1 base for V and 7 bases for J; bases not matched to a gene: 5. Germline V gene sequence: CDR1 SQVTM, CDR2 ANQGSEA. This CDR3 region has 13 residues. In DNA form, the CDR3 reads TGCAGCGTTGAAGTGGGGACAGGAGCTGGCTACACCTTC. It yields the protein CSVEVGTGAGYTF.

A remark on this clonotype: An end of the junction differs from the germline gene, which may be a read error. DNA of the CDR3: TGTACCAGCAGCTTAGAGCAGGGGGAGGAACAGTATTTC. Protein product: CTSSLEQGEEQYF. The chain has TRBV11-2 and TRBJ2-7, with D perhaps matching TRBD1 (7 bases). Germline V gene data show CDR1 as SGHAT and CDR2 as FQNNGV. The CDR3 is 13 amino acids.

Turning to this clonotype: Possible read error: a much larger clone is one base away. This chain links TRBV6-2 or TRBV6-3 with TRBJ2-5; 9 bases map to TRBD1. From germline, CDR1 is MNHEY and CDR2 SVGEGT. This CDR3 contains 14 residues. The CDR3, as DNA: TGTGCCTGCAGGGGACAGGGAATACAAGAGACCCAGTACTTC. Translation gives CACRGQGIQETQYF.